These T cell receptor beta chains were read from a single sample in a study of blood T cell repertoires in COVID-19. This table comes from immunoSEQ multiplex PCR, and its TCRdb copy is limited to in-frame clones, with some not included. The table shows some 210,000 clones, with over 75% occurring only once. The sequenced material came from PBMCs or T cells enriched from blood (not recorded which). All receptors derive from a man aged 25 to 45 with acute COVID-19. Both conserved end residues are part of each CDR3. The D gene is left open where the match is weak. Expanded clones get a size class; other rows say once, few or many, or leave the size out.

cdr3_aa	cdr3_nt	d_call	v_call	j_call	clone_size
CASSIAGGISDSPLHF	TGTGCCAGTAGTATAGCGGGGGGAATATCTGATTCACCCCTCCACTTT	.	TRBV19	TRBJ1-6	.
CASSDGGAYYEQYF	TGTGCCAGCAGTGATGGGGGGGCTTACTACGAGCAGTACTTC	.	TRBV25-1	TRBJ2-7	.
CASGYSSGSSETQYF	TGCGCCAGCGGATACTCTAGCGGCTCCTCGGAGACCCAGTACTTC	TRBD2	TRBV5-1	TRBJ2-5	.
CASNLEGGGELFF	TGCGCCAGCAACTTGGAAGGAGGCGGGGAGCTGTTTTTT	.	TRBV5-1	TRBJ2-2	.
CASSTGLTTDTQYF	TGTGCCAGCAGCACGGGACTAACAACAGATACGCAGTATTTT	TRBD2	TRBV5-4	TRBJ2-3	.
CASGHYEQYF	TGTGCCAGCGGGCACTACGAGCAGTACTTC	.	TRBV7-9	TRBJ2-7	.
CASARASGDNEQFF	TGTGCCAGCGCGCGGGCTAGCGGGGACAATGAGCAGTTCTTC	TRBD2	TRBV7-3	TRBJ2-1	few
CASSQTVAPPHF	TGTGCCAGCAGCCAGACAGTCGCTCCCCCGCATTTT	.	TRBV7-2	TRBJ1-5	.
CASSPLTGTNYNEQFF	TGTGCCAGCAGCCCTCTAACCGGGACAAATTACAATGAGCAGTTCTTC	.	TRBV7-2	TRBJ2-1	.
CASSSGLVRFF	TGCGCCAGCAGCTCCGGACTAGTTCGGTTCTTC	TRBD2	TRBV5-1	TRBJ2-1	.
CASSPNFLAGVDDTQYF	TGTGCCAGCAGCCCAAACTTTCTAGCGGGGGTTGACGATACGCAGTATTTT	TRBD2	TRBV7-2	TRBJ2-3	.
CASSIRETILGYNEQFF	TGTGCCAGTAGTATACGGGAGACAATCCTAGGGTACAATGAGCAGTTCTTC	.	TRBV19	TRBJ2-1	.
CASSTTSGGQAYNEQFF	TGTGCCAGCAGCACGACTAGCGGGGGGCAAGCCTACAATGAGCAGTTCTTC	TRBD2	TRBV7-9	TRBJ2-1	.
CASSLTDYGYTF	TGTGCCAGCAGTCTGACAGACTATGGCTACACCTTC	.	TRBV7-9	TRBJ1-2	.
CSVGQTDSGYTF	TGCAGCGTGGGACAGACTGATTCTGGCTACACCTTC	TRBD1	TRBV29-1	TRBJ1-2	.
CASSPRSGGQGETQYF	TGCGCCAGCAGCCCAAGGTCCGGGGGGCAGGGAGAGACCCAGTACTTC	.	TRBV5-1	TRBJ2-5	.
CASSSGIRGDGYTF	TGTGCCAGCAGCTCGGGAATACGGGGGGATGGCTACACCTTC	.	TRBV9	TRBJ1-2	few
CASSSVTAAGNTIYF	TGTGCCAGCAGCTCCGTCACAGCGGCTGGAAACACCATATATTTT	.	TRBV7-9	TRBJ1-3	few
CASSLANQETQYF	TGCGCCAGCAGCTTGGCCAACCAAGAGACCCAGTACTTC	.	TRBV5-1	TRBJ2-5	.
CSVEDTGTPKNIQYF	TGCAGCGTTGAAGATACCGGGACACCGAAAAACATTCAGTACTTC	.	TRBV29-1	TRBJ2-4	.
CASSEDRRLNTEAFF	TGTGCCAGCAGCGAGGACAGACGACTGAACACTGAAGCTTTCTTT	.	TRBV5-4	TRBJ1-1	.
CASSASLLVQRPDTQYF	TGTGCCAGCTCAGCATCTCTTTTGGTGCAGCGTCCAGATACGCAGTATTTT	.	TRBV18	TRBJ2-3	few